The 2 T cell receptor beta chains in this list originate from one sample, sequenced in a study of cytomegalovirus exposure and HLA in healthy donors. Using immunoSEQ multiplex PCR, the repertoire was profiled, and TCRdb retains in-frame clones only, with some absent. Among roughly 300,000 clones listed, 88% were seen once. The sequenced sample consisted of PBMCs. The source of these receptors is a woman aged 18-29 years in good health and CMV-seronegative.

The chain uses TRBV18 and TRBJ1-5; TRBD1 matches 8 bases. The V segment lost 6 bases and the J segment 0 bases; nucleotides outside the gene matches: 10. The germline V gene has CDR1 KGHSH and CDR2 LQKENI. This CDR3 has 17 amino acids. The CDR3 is CASSPDRAAYSNQPQHF. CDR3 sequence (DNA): TGTGCCAGCTCCCCGGACAGGGCGGCGTATAGCAATCAGCCCCAGCATTTT.

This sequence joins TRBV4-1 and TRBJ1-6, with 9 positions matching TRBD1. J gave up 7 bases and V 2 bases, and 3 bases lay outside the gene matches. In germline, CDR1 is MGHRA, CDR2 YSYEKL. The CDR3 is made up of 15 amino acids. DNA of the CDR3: TGCGCCAGCAGCCAAACGGACAGGGGAAATTCACCCCTCCACTTT. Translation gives CASSQTDRGNSPLHF.